Shown below are 19 T cell receptor beta chains from a single sample sequenced in a study of blood T cells in healthy people across ages. It was with a sample-barcoded 5' primer and a J-beta primer mix that a second PCR of about 7 to 12 cycles was run. Via MiXCR, TCRdb re-called the 5' RACE reads, giving one row per CDR3 protein. The table includes roughly 730,000 distinct CDR3 sequences, approximately 53% detected once. Source material: blood. The receptors were sampled from a man aged 35 to 55 in good health.

V usage is TRBV2 and J usage is TRBJ1-4; D unclear. Trimming cost V 4 bases and J 0 bases, with 15 bases left between them. The CDR3 runs to 17 residues. Looked up from germline, CDR1 is SNHLY and CDR2 is FYNNEI. The CDR3 DNA reads as TGTGCCAGCAGTGTTGGACGCGGAATTCCAACTAATGAAAAACTGTTTTTT. The encoded protein is CASSVGRGIPTNEKLFF.

This clonotype was counted at least ten times. V is TRBV9 and J is TRBJ2-7, with D maybe TRBD1 (5 bases). This CDR3 region has 12 residues. V lost 3 bases and J 3 bases, leaving 7 bases between the germline ends. Per the germline V gene, CDR1 is SGDLS and CDR2 is YYNGEE. The CDR3 DNA sequence: TGTGCCAGCAGCGGGCAGGGCTACGAGCAGTACTTC. Protein product: CASSGQGYEQYF.

The CDR3 DNA reads as TGTGCCAGCAGCTATGCGGGAGGGCCTCCCTACGAGCAGTACTTC. Translation gives CASSYAGGPPYEQYF. The chain recombines TRBV14 with TRBJ2-7; 9 bases map to TRBD2. This CDR3 is built from 15 residues. V was clipped by 5 bases and J by 2 bases; unmatched bases: 7. Germline CDR1 is SGHDN and CDR2 is FVKESK.

The rearrangement uses TRBV5-1 and TRBJ2-3; TRBD1 might be the D (7 bases). The CDR3 runs to 17 residues. Germline-derived CDR1 and CDR2 are SGHRS and YFSETQ. Deletions cut 0 bases from V and 4 bases from J, with 18 bases between. The CDR3 spells CASSLARSTGTSDTQYF. The CDR3 DNA is TGCGCCAGCAGCTTGGCCCGCTCGACAGGGACTTCAGATACGCAGTATTTT.

The chain employs TRBV12-5 and TRBJ1-2; TRBD1 agrees at 7 bases. The CDR3 extends over 13 amino acids. V lost 6 bases, J lost 4 bases, and 5 bases stayed unmatched. Germline loops: CDR1 LGHNT, CDR2 FRNRAP. CDR3 loop: CASGLQGPYGYTF. Written as DNA, the CDR3 is TGTGCTAGTGGACTACAGGGGCCCTATGGCTACACCTTC.

The gene calls are TRBV15 and TRBJ1-1; D gene unclear. V lost 5 bases to trimming and J lost 5 bases, with 15 bases between them. The germline V gene encodes CDR1 LNHNV and CDR2 YYDKDF (reference sequence). This CDR3 has 14 amino acids. The CDR3 sequence: CATSGRPGRTEAFF. The CDR3 nucleotides are TGTGCCACCAGCGGCAGACCTGGTAGGACTGAAGCTTTCTTT.

This rearrangement joins TRBV28 to TRBJ2-7; TRBD1 might be the D (5 bases). Germline V gene sequence: CDR1 MDHEN, CDR2 SYDVKM. V lost 1 base and J 1 base, leaving 11 bases between the germline ends. The CDR3 totals 15 residues. The CDR3 nucleotides are TGTGCCAGCAGTTTATTCCAGGGTCGGTCCTACGAGCAGTACTTC. Residues: CASSLFQGRSYEQYF.

The chain carries TRBV19 and TRBJ2-5; weak D call: TRBD2 (5 bases). The CDR3 loop spans 13 amino acids. Germline-derived CDR1 and CDR2 are LNHDA and SQIVND (reference sequence). V shed 2 bases and J shed 7 bases, with 11 bases lying between them. Here the CDR3 reads CASSIRGRGTQYF. CDR3 coding DNA: TGTGCCAGTAGTATAAGAGGGAGAGGGACCCAGTACTTC.

J is TRBJ2-7 and V is TRBV7-2; 7 bases fit TRBD2. This CDR3 spans 16 amino acids. CDR1 is SGHTA, CDR2 FQGNSA, per germline. Trimming took 5 bases from V and 4 from J; bases not matched to a gene: 14. Here the CDR3 reads CASSPINGLADYEQYF. The CDR3 DNA reads TGTGCCAGCAGCCCTATCAACGGCCTAGCGGATTACGAGCAGTACTTC.

The CDR3 DNA reads as TGTGCCAGCAGCCAAGCACCGTTGAGCAGCACTGAAGCTTTCTTT. Translated, it gives CASSQAPLSSTEAFF. The rearrangement links TRBV3-1 to TRBJ1-1; D unresolved. The CDR3 is 15 amino acids. Trimming left V 1 base short and J 4 bases short, with 13 bases between. Germline V gene data show CDR1 as LGHDT and CDR2 as YNNKEL (reference sequence).

The genes are TRBV28 and TRBJ2-3; no reliable D call. Germline loops: CDR1 MDHEN, CDR2 SYDVKM. The V gene lost 8 bases and the J gene lost 1 base, with 13 bases spanning the gap. The CDR3 runs 14 residues. DNA for the CDR3: TGTGCCAGCGGGTTTGATACACGCACAGATACGCAGTATTTT. This translates into CASGFDTRTDTQYF.

V usage is TRBV29-1 and J usage is TRBJ2-7; possible D gene TRBD2, 6 bases. The CDR3 runs to 14 residues. V lost 7 bases, J lost 5 bases, and 21 bases lay in between. CDR1 is SQVTM, CDR2 ANQGSEA, per germline. The CDR3 region is CSGGAFGRRDEQYF. In DNA, the CDR3 is TGCAGCGGAGGGGCATTCGGGAGAAGGGACGAGCAGTACTTC.

The rearrangement uses TRBV12-3 or TRBV12-4 and TRBJ1-6, with D uncertain. The ends were cut back, 3 bases at V and 11 bases at J, with 11 bases in the middle. The CDR3 length is 13 residues. The CDR3: CASSFGNPTPLHF. The CDR3 nucleotides are TGTGCCAGCAGTTTCGGCAACCCGACACCCCTCCACTTT.

The rearrangement joins TRBV27 to TRBJ2-5; 10 nucleotides agree with TRBD2. With V trimmed by 5 bases and J by 5 bases, 5 bases remained unmatched. The length of the CDR3 is 14 residues. Germline CDR1 reads MNHEY; CDR2 reads SMNVEV (reference sequence). CDR3 loop: CASSKRGGLETQYF. The CDR3 coding sequence is TGTGCCAGCAGTAAGCGGGGGGGCCTCGAGACCCAGTACTTC.

Note on this clonotype: One junction end disagrees with the germline gene, perhaps due to a read error. V gene TRBV10-3 combines with J gene TRBJ2-5; either TRBD1 or TRBD2 may supply D (5 bases each). The J call may be faulty, since TRBJ2-7 better matches the DNA end. The CDR3 consists of 12 residues. Germline values: CDR1 ENHRY, CDR2 SYGVKD. The CDR3 here is CATSEWGNEQYF. The CDR3 DNA sequence: TGTGCCACCAGTGAATGGGGGAACGAGCAGTACTTC.

The chain couples TRBV20-1 to TRBJ2-3; D possibly corresponds to TRBD1 (5 bases). V dropped 1 base and J dropped 0 bases, with 11 bases sitting between them. The germline V gene encodes CDR1 DFQATT and CDR2 SNEGSKA (reference sequence). This CDR3 is 15 amino acids long. As DNA, the CDR3 is TGCAGTGCTAGAGGGATGGGGCATAGCACAGATACGCAGTATTTT. It yields the protein CSARGMGHSTDTQYF.

This rearrangement joins TRBV6-2 or TRBV6-3 to TRBJ1-2; D perhaps matches TRBD1 (6 bases). The CDR3 totals 13 residues. Germline V gene sequence: CDR1 MNHEY, CDR2 SVGEGT. V was pared by 5 bases and J by 4 bases, with 11 bases between. The CDR3 protein is CASSEQGAYGYTF. DNA of the CDR3: TGTGCCAGCAGTGAACAGGGAGCCTATGGCTACACCTTC.

CDR3 in DNA: TGCGCCAGCAGCCAAACAGGGGATTCCACAGATACGCAGTATTTT. It specifies CASSQTGDSTDTQYF. The gene calls are TRBV5-1 and TRBJ2-3, with 7 nucleotides matching TRBD1. CDR3 length: 15 residues. The V gene's germline CDR1 is SGHRS and CDR2 YFSETQ. The junction had 7 bases not matched to a gene; V was cut back by 4 bases and J by 2 bases.

V gene TRBV27 combines with J gene TRBJ1-2, with TRBD1 matching over 10 bases. Germline V CDR1 and CDR2: MNHEY, SMNVEV (reference sequence). After removal of 2 bases from V and 7 bases from J, the junction contained 10 bases not matched to a gene. The CDR3 is 16 residues long. Written as DNA, the CDR3 is TGTGCCAGCAGTTTAACGGGGACAGGGGCGGTGGGTGGCTACACCTTC. This sequence encodes CASSLTGTGAVGGYTF.